This T cell receptor (beta chain) was observed in a study of technical replicates of blood from several donors (dated 2017 in TCRdb). Turning to this clone: Its antigen is still unknown. Nothing much larger sits one base from this clone, and base qualities are not available.

Reading from cysteine to phenylalanine, the CDR3 counts 14 amino acids. Of all the DNA, just the CDR3 is kept, 42 bases in frame from base 1. V is trimmed back by 4 bases and J by 3 bases, and the junction contains 3 bases that no gene match accounts for. Per the germline V gene, SGDLS is the CDR1 and YYNGEE is the CDR2. Libraries were built with the immunoSEQ multiplex PCR assay. The clones in this table, taken by TCRdb from immuneACCESS, are in-frame only. Not every clone is retained; where verified, under half of the shortfall comes from an unresolved V gene, and the cause of the rest is unknown. The table for this sample lists tens of thousands of clones; about 94% of them were counted only once. The ten largest clones capture 0.38% of the sample.

This clonotype was obtained from a human donor in good health. The sequencing sample was made of T cells isolated from PBMCs. The rearranged chain carries TRBV9 and TRBJ2-2, with 7 bases matching TRBD1. The CDR3 protein sequence reads: CASSRQGDTGELFF. In nucleotide form, the sequence is TGTGCCAGCAGCAGACAGGGAGACACCGGGGAGCTGTTTTTT.